There are many counts of the clone carrying this TCR beta chain. Its antigen is unidentified. Trimming shortened V by 5 bases and J by 2 bases, and 12 bases separated the two germline ends. This CDR3 comprises 14 residues. The sample originates from a study of neurological immune-mediated disorders. Regarding the study as a whole: Patients with HTLV-1-associated myelopathy had the highest level of TCR clonal expansion, whereas patients with multiple sclerosis had the lowest level, falling beneath the level found in healthy controls.

Using its own MiXCR run on the 5' RACE reads, TCRdb lists one record per CDR3 protein. The top ten clones hold 6% of a sample with approximately 100,000 distinct CDR3 sequences, around 3.3% of them seen once. The chain employs TRBV12-3 or TRBV12-4 and TRBJ2-5; TRBD2 might be the D (5 bases). This sequence was found in a woman between 18 and 30 years old with multiple sclerosis. Sequenced material: PBMCs. As DNA, the CDR3 is TGTGCCAGCAGTCCCTGGGAGCGTCAAGAGACCCAGTACTTC. Protein sequence: CASSPWERQETQYF.